Each of the 10 T cell receptor beta chains below was sequenced from the same sample in a study of immune evolution from preneoplasia to lung adenocarcinoma. TCRdb's table, derived via immunoSEQ multiplex PCR, lists solely in-frame clones and lacks some. The sample lists thousands of clones, around 83% occurring once. Sequenced sample: FFPE minimally invasive lung adenocarcinoma tissue. The receptors here all came from a person aged 55 to 75 with lung adenocarcinoma.

The gene calls are TRBV28 and TRBJ2-3; D possibly matches TRBD1 or TRBD2 (6 bases each). The CDR3 extends over 18 amino acids. The germline V gene has CDR1 MDHEN and CDR2 SYDVKM. With 6 bases removed from V and 1 base from J, the gap between germline ends came to 23 bases. CDR3 amino acids: CASRSQGGGPGGTDTQYF. In DNA, the CDR3 is TGTGCCAGCAGGTCACAGGGAGGCGGGCCCGGTGGCACAGATACGCAGTATTTT.

This chain connects TRBV14 to TRBJ1-1; TRBD1 might be the D (6 bases). Per germline, CDR1 SGHDN and CDR2 FVKESK. CDR3 length: 13 amino acids. Deletions cut 4 bases from V and 4 bases from J, with 10 bases between. Here the CDR3 DNA reads TGTGCCAGCAGCCTAGGACAGATCACTGAAGCTTTCTTT. Translation gives CASSLGQITEAFF.

The gene calls are TRBV5-1 and TRBJ2-5, with a weak D call TRBD1 (5 bases). Per germline, CDR1 SGHRS and CDR2 YFSETQ. V was pared by 2 bases and J by 6 bases, with 14 bases between. The CDR3 runs to 14 residues. This CDR3 reads CASSFLQEAKTQYF. CDR3 DNA sequence: TGCGCCAGCAGCTTCCTACAGGAAGCGAAGACCCAGTACTTC.

This clone has only a few counts. The V and J genes are TRBV4-2 and TRBJ1-2; no firm D call. The CDR3 spans 15 residues. V gave up 0 bases and J gave up 5 bases, with 13 bases separating them. Germline CDR1 and CDR2: LGHNA and YNFKEQ. CDR3 in amino acids: CASSQEVTDSYGYTF. The CDR3 nucleotides are TGTGCCAGCAGCCAAGAAGTGACGGATTCTTATGGCTACACCTTC.

This chain uses TRBV5-1 with TRBJ2-2, with a possible D match to TRBD1 (5 bases). V lost 3 bases to trimming and J lost 5 bases, with 14 bases between them. There are 15 residues in the CDR3. Germline-derived CDR1 and CDR2 are SGHRS and YFSETQ. The CDR3 is CASSSSDTPTGELFF. As DNA, the CDR3 is TGCGCCAGCAGCTCCTCGGACACCCCTACCGGGGAGCTGTTTTTT.

This clone was seen once. The genes are TRBV4-1 and TRBJ2-3; D not resolved. The CDR3 loop spans 16 amino acids. The V end was cut by 1 base, the J end by 0 bases, with 11 bases between. Germline V gene sequence: CDR1 MGHRA, CDR2 YSYEKL. This CDR3 is CASSQAGRISTDTQYF. CDR3 DNA: TGCGCCAGCAGCCAAGCCGGGCGGATCAGCACAGATACGCAGTATTTT.

The chain is built from TRBV5-1 and TRBJ2-7; 9 bases agree with TRBD1. Germline lookup yields CDR1 SGHRS and CDR2 YFSETQ. Germline trimming cut 3 bases from V and 6 bases from J; bases unmatched to any gene: 7. The CDR3 has 14 amino acids. For the CDR3, the DNA is TGCGCCAGCAGCTCCCGGGACAGGGTTGGCGAGCAGTACTTC. Translating it yields CASSSRDRVGEQYF.

J is TRBJ1-5 and V is TRBV19, with TRBD1 as a possible D gene (5 bases). Germline lookup yields CDR1 LNHDA and CDR2 SQIVND (reference sequence). There are 16 residues in the CDR3. Trimming pared 6 bases from V and 3 bases from J, leaving 18 bases between. The CDR3 region has the DNA TGTGCCAGTAGCGAAATGAGGGGATATAACAATCAGCCCCAGCATTTT. This translates into CASSEMRGYNNQPQHF. Supplemented by reference TRBV19 and TRBJ1-5, the full variable domain reads DGGITQSPKYLFRKEGQNVTLSCEQNLNHDAMYWYRQDPGQGLRLIYYSQIVNDFQKGDIAEGYSVSREKKESFPLTVTSAQKNPTAFYLCASSEMRGYNNQPQHFGDGTRLSIL.

This clone came up once. The chain joins TRBV7-3 to TRBJ2-2, with 7 positions matching TRBD1. V lost 5 bases to trimming and J lost 0 bases; unmatched junction nucleotides: 3. Per germline, CDR1 SGHTA and CDR2 FQGTGA. This CDR3 spans 15 amino acids. The CDR3 loop is CASSQDRPNTGELFF. Written as DNA, the CDR3 is TGTGCCAGCAGCCAGGACAGGCCGAACACCGGGGAGCTGTTTTTT.

This CDR3 reads CASSAEGYEQYF. In nucleotides, the CDR3 is TGTGCCAGCAGTGCTGAAGGGTACGAGCAGTACTTC. The rearrangement joins TRBV2 to TRBJ2-7; D is undetermined. The germline V and J ends were trimmed by 4 bases and 4 bases, with 8 bases remaining between them. The germline gives CDR1 SNHLY, CDR2 FYNNEI. The CDR3 extends over 12 amino acids.